This TCR beta chain was recovered during a study of blood T cell repertoires in COVID-19. Overall study: Whether acute or convalescent, the COVID-19 samples came from the United States, Italy and Spain. Sources were T cells, B-cell-depleted T cells, or PBMCs; the material itself was cDNA or gDNA.

This clone was seen a single time. The same CDR3 also results from other DNA sequences found in this sample. TCRdb's table, derived via immunoSEQ multiplex PCR, lists solely in-frame clones and lacks some. The sample carries 300,000 to 400,000 clones, more than 70% recorded once. Germline CDR1 reads SNHLY; CDR2 reads FYNNEI. Trimming left V 7 bases short and J 2 bases short, with 8 bases between. The CDR3 covers 12 residues. Enrolment of Seattle patients took place during active infection, and they were followed longitudinally. This sequence joins TRBV2 and TRBJ1-1; no clear D gene. Sequencing was done on a sample of peripheral blood. This receptor was identified in a woman aged 70-85 years with COVID-19, enrolled during active disease. The CDR3: CASTRVNTEAFF. The CDR3 DNA is TGTGCCAGCACTCGGGTCAACACTGAAGCTTTCTTT.